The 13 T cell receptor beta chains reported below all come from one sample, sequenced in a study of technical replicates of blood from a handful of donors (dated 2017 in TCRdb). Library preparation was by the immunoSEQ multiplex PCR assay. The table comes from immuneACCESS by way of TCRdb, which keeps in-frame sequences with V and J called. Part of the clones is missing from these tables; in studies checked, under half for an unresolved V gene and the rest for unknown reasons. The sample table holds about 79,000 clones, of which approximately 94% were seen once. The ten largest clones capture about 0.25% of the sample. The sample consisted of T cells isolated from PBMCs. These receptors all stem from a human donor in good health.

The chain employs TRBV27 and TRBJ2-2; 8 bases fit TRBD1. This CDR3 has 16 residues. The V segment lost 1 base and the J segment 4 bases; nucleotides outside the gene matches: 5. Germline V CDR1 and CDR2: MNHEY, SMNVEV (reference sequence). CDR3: CASSLFQGAVTGELFF. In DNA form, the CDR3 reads TGTGCCAGCAGTTTATTTCAGGGGGCGGTCACCGGGGAGCTGTTTTTT.

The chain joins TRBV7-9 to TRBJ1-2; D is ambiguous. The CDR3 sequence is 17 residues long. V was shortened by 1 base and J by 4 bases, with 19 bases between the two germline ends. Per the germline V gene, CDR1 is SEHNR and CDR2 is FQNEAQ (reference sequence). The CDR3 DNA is TGTGCCAGCAGCTTAGGGGCCCGCGGAGGGAGTCGCTATGGCTACACCTTC. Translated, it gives CASSLGARGGSRYGYTF. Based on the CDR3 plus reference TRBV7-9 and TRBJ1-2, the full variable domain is DTGVSQNPRHKITKRGQNVTFRCDPISEHNRLYWYRQTLGQGPEFLTYFQNEAQLEKSRLLSDRFSAERPKGSFSTLEIQRTEQGDSAMYLCASSLGARGGSRYGYTFGSGTRLTVV.

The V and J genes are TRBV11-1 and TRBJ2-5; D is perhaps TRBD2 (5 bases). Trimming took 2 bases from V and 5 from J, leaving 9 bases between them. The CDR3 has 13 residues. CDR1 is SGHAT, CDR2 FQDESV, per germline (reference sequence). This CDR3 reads CASSLRGVETQYF. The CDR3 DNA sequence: TGTGCCAGCAGCTTACGGGGTGTGGAGACCCAGTACTTC.

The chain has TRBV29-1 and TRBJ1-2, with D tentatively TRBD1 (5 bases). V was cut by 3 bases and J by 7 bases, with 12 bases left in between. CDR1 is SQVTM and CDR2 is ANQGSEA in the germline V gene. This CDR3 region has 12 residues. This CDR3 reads CSVEGGEFGYTF. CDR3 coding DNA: TGCAGCGTTGAGGGAGGGGAGTTTGGCTACACCTTC.

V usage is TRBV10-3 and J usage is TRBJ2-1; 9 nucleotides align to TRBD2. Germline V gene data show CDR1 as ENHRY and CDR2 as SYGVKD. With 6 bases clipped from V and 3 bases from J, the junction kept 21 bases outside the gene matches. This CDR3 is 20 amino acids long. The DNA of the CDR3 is TGTGCCATCAGGGGGGAGGAGGGGAATTTAGCGGGAGTCCGCTACAATGAGCAGTTCTTC. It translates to CAIRGEEGNLAGVRYNEQFF.

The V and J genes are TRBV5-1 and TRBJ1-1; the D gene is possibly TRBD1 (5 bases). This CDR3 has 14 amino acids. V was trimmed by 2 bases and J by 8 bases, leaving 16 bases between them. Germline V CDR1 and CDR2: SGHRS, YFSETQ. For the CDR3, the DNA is TGCGCCAGCAGCTTATTTGATGACAGTACCGAAGCTTTCTTT. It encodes CASSLFDDSTEAFF.

CDR3 sequence reads: CASSYGQRDGYTF. The CDR3 DNA follows: TGTGCCAGCAGTTATGGGCAGCGGGATGGCTACACCTTC. The chain is built from TRBV6-5 and TRBJ1-2, with D unclear. Germline V gives CDR1 MNHEY, CDR2 SVGAGI. The V end lost 3 bases, the J end lost 6 bases, and 11 bases lay between the germline ends. The CDR3 consists of 13 residues.

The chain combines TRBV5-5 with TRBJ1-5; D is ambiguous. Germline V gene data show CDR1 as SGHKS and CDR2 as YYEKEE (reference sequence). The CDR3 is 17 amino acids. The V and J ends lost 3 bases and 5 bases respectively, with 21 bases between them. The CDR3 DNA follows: TGTGCCAGCAGCTCCGACCTTAGGGTGGAGGTCTATCAGCCCCAGCATTTT. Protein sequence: CASSSDLRVEVYQPQHF.

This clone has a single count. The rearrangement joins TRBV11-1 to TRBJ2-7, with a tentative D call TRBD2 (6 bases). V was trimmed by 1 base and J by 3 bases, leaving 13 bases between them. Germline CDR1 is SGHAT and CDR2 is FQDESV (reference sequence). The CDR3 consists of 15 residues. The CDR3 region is CASSLGGESHYEQYF. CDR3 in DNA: TGTGCCAGCAGCTTAGGCGGGGAGTCCCACTACGAGCAGTACTTC.

The CDR3 region is CASSRTTVTFTDTQYF. Written as DNA, the CDR3 is TGCGCCAGCAGCCGAACGACAGTTACCTTCACAGATACGCAGTATTTT. The rearrangement joins TRBV10-1 to TRBJ2-3, with D tentatively TRBD1 (5 bases). Deletions cut 6 bases from V and 2 bases from J, with 18 bases between. The CDR3 loop spans 16 amino acids. In germline, CDR1 is WNHNN, CDR2 SYGVQD (reference sequence).

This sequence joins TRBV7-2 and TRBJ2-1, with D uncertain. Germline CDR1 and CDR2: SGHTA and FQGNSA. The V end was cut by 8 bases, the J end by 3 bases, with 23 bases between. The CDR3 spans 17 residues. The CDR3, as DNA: TGTGCCAGCCAAACCAAAGATGTATGGCCTCTCTACAATGAGCAGTTCTTC. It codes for CASQTKDVWPLYNEQFF.

CDR3 residues: CASSRVTGHSDQPQHF. In DNA form, the CDR3 reads TGTGCCAGCAGCAGGGTCACAGGGCACTCTGATCAGCCCCAGCATTTT. The chain is built from TRBV7-2 and TRBJ1-5, with D perhaps matching TRBD1 (6 bases). From germline, CDR1 is SGHTA and CDR2 FQGNSA. Trimming cost V 5 bases and J 5 bases, with 19 bases left between them. This CDR3 has 16 amino acids.

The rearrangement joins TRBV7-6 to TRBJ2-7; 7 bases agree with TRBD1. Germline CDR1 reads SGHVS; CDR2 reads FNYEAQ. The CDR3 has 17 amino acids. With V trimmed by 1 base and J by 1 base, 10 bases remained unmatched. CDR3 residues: CASSLEVNEGASYEQYF. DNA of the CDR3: TGTGCCAGCAGCTTAGAGGTGAATGAGGGGGCGTCCTACGAGCAGTACTTC.